One and the same sample provided the 10 T cell receptor beta chains below, sequenced in a study of T cells expressing NK-cell markers. TCRdb re-called the 5' RACE reads and gives one entry per CDR3 protein, without DNA. In all, the sample yields about 460,000 distinct CDR3 sequences. The sample taken for sequencing was blood T cells: a sorted CD56 or NKG2C T cell subset, CD4+ or CD8+ T cells, or bulk PBMC T cells (not recorded which). The receptors originated from a woman between 45 and 65 years old in good health.

CDR3 loop: CSAKQTVSTDTQYF. The chain has TRBV20-1 and TRBJ2-3. The CDR3 extends over 14 amino acids. Germline V gene lookup returns CDR1 DFQATT and CDR2 SNEGSKA (reference sequence).

This rearrangement joins TRBV29-1 to TRBJ2-3; the TCRdb D gene call, TRBD2, has no DNA to confirm it. CDR1 SQVTM and CDR2 ANQGSEA come from the germline V gene. CDR3 size: 16 residues. The CDR3 loop is CSVDGRLAGRTDTQYF.

The V and J genes are TRBV4-2 and TRBJ2-3; no DNA is available, so the TRBD2 call from TCRdb remains unchecked. Germline lookup yields CDR1 LGHNA and CDR2 YNFKEQ. The CDR3 has 17 residues. CDR3 amino acids: CASSETGTSGPRDTQYF.

This sequence joins TRBV20-1 and TRBJ1-4; TCRdb selects TRBD1, and the lack of DNA leaves this call unchecked. The CDR3 spans 15 residues. Looked up from germline, CDR1 is DFQATT and CDR2 is SNEGSKA (reference sequence). The CDR3 region is CSAMIPGATNEKLFF.

V gene TRBV4-1 combines with J gene TRBJ2-1; TCRdb's assignment of TRBD1 cannot be checked, as there is no DNA. The V gene's germline CDR1 is MGHRA and CDR2 YSYEKL. The CDR3 length is 14 residues. CDR3 region: CASSLLRGYNEQFF.

The CDR3 loop reads CASSPTTGANVLTF. The chain has TRBV18 and TRBJ2-6. The length of the CDR3 is 14 residues. CDR1 is KGHSH and CDR2 is LQKENI in the germline V gene.

The rearrangement links TRBV4-2 to TRBJ1-2; TCRdb's assignment of TRBD1 cannot be checked, as there is no DNA. The germline gives CDR1 LGHNA, CDR2 YNFKEQ. This CDR3 region has 17 residues. CDR3 region: CASSQDLGQGAEYGYTF.

J is TRBJ1-3 and V is TRBV4-1; absent DNA, TCRdb's TRBD1 call cannot be checked. Per the germline V gene, CDR1 is MGHRA and CDR2 is YSYEKL. The CDR3 has 19 residues. CDR3 sequence: CASSQMRGQGVGVSNTIYF.

The chain combines TRBV9 with TRBJ1-1; TCRdb's D gene call, TRBD1, goes unchecked for lack of DNA. Germline loops: CDR1 SGDLS, CDR2 YYNGEE. The CDR3 contains 13 residues. CDR3 residues: CASSVNPLLEAFF.

The J gene is TRBJ2-3, the V gene TRBV20-1; TCRdb's assignment of TRBD2 cannot be checked, as there is no DNA. The CDR3 is made up of 14 amino acids. Germline V CDR1 and CDR2: DFQATT, SNEGSKA (reference sequence). CDR3 loop: CSATPLGETDTQYF.